The 19 T cell receptor beta chains in this list originate from one sample, sequenced in a study of T-cell reconstitution after alpha-beta-depleted transplantation in children. Study observations and caveats: T-cell counts and diversity at one year post-transplant came mainly from newly produced T cells.

These receptors' targets are unknown. TCRbeta library construction was performed incorporating unique molecular identifiers. TCRdb independently ran MiXCR on the PCR reads; one entry per CDR3 protein. The sample shows a few hundred thousand distinct CDR3 sequences, 6.5% to 9% of them seen only once. The source material was peripheral blood, sampled 360 days after TCRalphabeta/CD19-depleted stem cell transplant. The origin of the receptors is a female patient under 10 years old who had a stem cell transplant for Fanconi anemia, so the T cells may come from the graft donor.

This clonotype occurred many times. The chain is built from TRBV20-1 and TRBJ1-5, with D perhaps matching TRBD1 (5 bases). Trimming took off 6 bases at V and 7 bases at J, with 28 bases between the two ends. This CDR3 is built from 17 residues. Germline CDR1 DFQATT, CDR2 SNEGSKA (reference sequence). The CDR3 loop reads CSAGVRGSSTARQPQHF. Here the CDR3 DNA reads TGCAGTGCGGGCGTTAGGGGCAGTTCTACGGCGAGACAGCCCCAGCATTTT.

This clonotype appeared once. The rearrangement uses TRBV27 and TRBJ1-1, with D unresolved. This CDR3 has 14 amino acids. Deletions cut 3 bases from V and 5 bases from J, with 13 bases between. Looked up from germline, CDR1 is MNHEY and CDR2 is SMNVEV (reference sequence). The CDR3 sequence is CASSFFGVGTEAFF. The CDR3 DNA follows: TGTGCCAGCAGTTTTTTTGGGGTTGGGACTGAAGCTTTCTTT.

This clonotype was seen only a few times. The V call is TRBV3-1, the J call TRBJ2-2; 12 bases are shared with TRBD2. Germline trimming cut 5 bases from V and 3 bases from J; bases unmatched to any gene: 4. Germline CDR1 is LGHDT and CDR2 is YNNKEL (reference sequence). The CDR3 contains 16 residues. CDR3 nucleotides: TGTGCCAGCAGCGATGGACTAGCGGGGTACACCGGGGAGCTGTTTTTT. This translates into CASSDGLAGYTGELFF.

The table lists this clonotype with a few counts. The rearrangement links TRBV7-8 to TRBJ2-7; TRBD2 matches at 10 bases. Germline-derived CDR1 and CDR2 are SGHVS and FQNEAQ. J gave up 0 bases and V 5 bases, and 10 bases lay outside the gene matches. The length of the CDR3 is 17 residues. The CDR3 DNA sequence: TGTGCCAGCAGCCCCCCAAGTAGACTAGCGGGCTCCTACGAGCAGTACTTC. Amino acids: CASSPPSRLAGSYEQYF.

This clonotype was seen many times. The chain carries TRBV12-3 or TRBV12-4 and TRBJ1-1; the D gene is possibly TRBD1 (5 bases). CDR3 length equals 15 residues. V was trimmed by 5 bases and J by 3 bases, leaving 16 bases between them. The CDR3 DNA reads as TGTGCCAGCAGTCCCCGGGGCAGGGCACACACTGAAGCTTTCTTT. Translating it yields CASSPRGRAHTEAFF.

The chain uses TRBV4-2 and TRBJ2-7; 7 bases fit TRBD2. The J segment lost 3 bases and the V segment lost 4 bases, leaving 9 bases of the junction unmatched. CDR1 and CDR2 (germline): LGHNA, YNFKEQ. The CDR3 runs to 15 residues. The CDR3 sequence: CASSPPGTNLYEQYF. The CDR3 DNA reads as TGTGCCAGCAGCCCTCCCGGGACTAACCTCTACGAGCAGTACTTC.

This clonotype has ten or more counts. The chain employs TRBV29-1 and TRBJ1-2; D remains ambiguous. Trimming shortened V by 4 bases and J by 8 bases, and 5 bases separated the two germline ends. Germline-derived CDR1 and CDR2 are SQVTM and ANQGSEA. CDR3 size: 9 residues. CDR3 sequence (DNA): TGCAGCGTTGGACCCGGCTACACCTTC. Residues: CSVGPGYTF. Complete variable domain (other parts from reference TRBV29-1 and TRBJ1-2): SAVISQKPSRDICQRGTSLTIQCQVDSQVTMMFWYRQQPGQSLTLIATANQGSEATYESGFVIDKFPISRPNLTFSTLTVSNMSPEDSSIYLCSVGPGYTFGSGTRLTVV.

A remark on this clonotype: Being one base from a much bigger clone, this may be a read error. V and J are TRBV6-1 and TRBJ1-1; D gene uncertain. The CDR3 runs 13 residues. Germline-derived CDR1 and CDR2 are MNHNS and SASEGT. CDR3 loop: CASREDPNTEAFF. CDR3 coding DNA: TGTGCCAGCAGGGAAGACCCGAACACTGAAGCTTTCTTT.

This clonotype was detected many times. The chain carries TRBV10-2 and TRBJ2-5, with 14 bases matching TRBD2. The CDR3 extends over 17 amino acids. Trimming at V came to 8 bases and at J to 3 bases, leaving 11 bases not matched to a gene. Looked up from germline, CDR1 is WSHSY and CDR2 is SAAADI. The CDR3 nucleotides read TGCGCCAGCCCGGGGACTAGCGGGGGACCTTGGGAAGAGACCCAGTACTTC. Its protein is CASPGTSGGPWEETQYF.

In this sample, this clonotype turned up many times. This sequence joins TRBV10-3 and TRBJ2-5; unclear D gene. The CDR3 length is 15 residues. V shed 5 bases and J shed 5 bases, with 18 bases lying between them. The germline V gene encodes CDR1 ENHRY and CDR2 SYGVKD. The CDR3: CAISPTKTPEETQYF. CDR3 DNA sequence: TGTGCCATCAGTCCGACCAAGACACCGGAGGAGACCCAGTACTTC.

This clonotype has just a few counts. The chain joins TRBV3-1 to TRBJ2-1; TRBD2 agrees at 10 bases. This CDR3 has 15 amino acids. V gave up 3 bases and J gave up 8 bases; unmatched junction bases: 7. Germline V gives CDR1 LGHDT, CDR2 YNNKEL (reference sequence). In DNA, the CDR3 is TGTGCCAGCAGCCATTTAAGCGGGGGGGCCCATGAGCAGTTCTTC. As protein: CASSHLSGGAHEQFF.

The chain carries TRBV27 and TRBJ2-4; 7 bases agree with TRBD1. J was trimmed by 0 bases and V by 6 bases; bases with no gene match: 5. This CDR3 is 15 amino acids long. Germline CDR1 is MNHEY and CDR2 is SMNVEV (reference sequence). CDR3 amino acids: CASSRDRIAKNIQYF. The CDR3 nucleotides are TGTGCCAGCAGCCGGGACAGAATAGCCAAAAACATTCAGTACTTC.

With regard to this clonotype: The junction and the germline gene differ at one end; a read error may be behind it. The rearrangement uses TRBV12-3 or TRBV12-4 and TRBJ2-7; D tentatively fits TRBD1 or TRBD2 (7 bases each). The CDR3 length is 18 residues. Here the CDR3 reads CTSSLAGGTARNPHEQYF. DNA of the CDR3: TGTACCAGCAGTTTAGCCGGGGGGACAGCCCGGAATCCCCACGAGCAGTACTTC.

This chain connects TRBV2 to TRBJ2-1, with TRBD2 as a possible D gene (6 bases). CDR1 is SNHLY and CDR2 is FYNNEI in the germline V gene. Trimming removed 7 bases at V and 7 bases at J, with 20 bases between. The CDR3 contains 15 residues. The CDR3 region is CASTLAGRAGNEQFF. In DNA form, the CDR3 reads TGTGCCAGCACCTTGGCGGGACGGGCGGGGAATGAGCAGTTCTTC. The whole variable domain, filled in from reference TRBV2 and TRBJ2-1, reads EPEVTQTPSHQVTQMGQEVILRCVPISNHLYFYWYRQILGQKVEFLVSFYNNEISEKSEIFDDQFSVERPDGSNFTLKIRSTKLEDSAMYFCASTLAGRAGNEQFFGPGTRLTVL.

There are many counts of this clonotype. This sequence joins TRBV10-3 and TRBJ2-2; D perhaps matches TRBD1 (6 bases). There are 14 residues in the CDR3. CDR1 is ENHRY and CDR2 is SYGVKD in the germline V gene. V lost 3 bases and J 6 bases, leaving 11 bases between the germline ends. The CDR3: CAISENRESGELFF. Here the CDR3 DNA reads TGTGCCATCAGTGAAAACAGGGAGTCCGGGGAGCTGTTTTTT.

This clonotype was detected ten times or more. The chain links TRBV19 to TRBJ2-1; D may be TRBD2 (6 bases). The CDR3 totals 14 residues. The V gene lost 5 bases and the J gene lost 8 bases, with 16 bases spanning the gap. Germline values: CDR1 LNHDA, CDR2 SQIVND (reference sequence). The CDR3 sequence is CASSFGGRWDEQFF. For the CDR3, the DNA is TGTGCCAGTAGTTTCGGGGGACGGTGGGATGAGCAGTTCTTC.

The chain has TRBV9 and TRBJ2-7; weak D call: TRBD1 (6 bases). The germline gives CDR1 SGDLS, CDR2 YYNGEE. CDR3 length equals 15 residues. V shed 4 bases and J shed 6 bases, with 20 bases lying between them. CDR3: CASSPGPSIGGEQYF. The CDR3 DNA follows: TGTGCCAGCAGCCCGGGACCCTCTATAGGGGGCGAGCAGTACTTC.

This clonotype was seen at least ten times. V is TRBV6-2 or TRBV6-3 and J is TRBJ2-1; D uncertain. The germline V and J ends were trimmed by 4 bases and 15 bases, with 16 bases remaining between them. The CDR3 spans 12 residues. CDR1 is MNHEY and CDR2 is SVGEGT in the germline V gene. CDR3 in DNA: TGTGCCAGCAGTTCAAGGCTGTGGGCCACGTTCTTC. Its protein is CASSSRLWATFF.

The CDR3 here is CASSLYGSGQGSVRNIQYF. As DNA, the CDR3 is TGTGCCAGCAGTTTATATGGGTCCGGACAGGGATCGGTAAGAAACATTCAGTACTTC. The chain uses TRBV27 and TRBJ2-4; TRBD1 matches 8 bases. The germline gives CDR1 MNHEY, CDR2 SMNVEV (reference sequence). Trimming at V came to 1 base and at J to 6 bases, leaving 17 bases not matched to a gene. This CDR3 has 19 residues.